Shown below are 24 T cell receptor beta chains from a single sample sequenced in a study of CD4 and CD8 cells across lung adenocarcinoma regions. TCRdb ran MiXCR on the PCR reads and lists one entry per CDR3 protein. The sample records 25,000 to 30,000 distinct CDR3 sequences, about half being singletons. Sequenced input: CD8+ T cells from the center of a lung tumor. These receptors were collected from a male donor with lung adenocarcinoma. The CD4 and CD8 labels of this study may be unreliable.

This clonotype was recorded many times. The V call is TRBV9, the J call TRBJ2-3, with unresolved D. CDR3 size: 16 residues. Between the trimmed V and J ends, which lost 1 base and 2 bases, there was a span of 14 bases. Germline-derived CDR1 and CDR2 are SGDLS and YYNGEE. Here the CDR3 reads CASSVQGRAYTDTQYF. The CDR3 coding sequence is TGTGCCAGCAGCGTACAAGGGCGAGCCTACACAGATACGCAGTATTTT. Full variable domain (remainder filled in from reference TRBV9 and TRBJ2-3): DSGVTQTPKHLITATGQRVTLRCSPRSGDLSVYWYQQSLDQGLQFLIQYYNGEERAKGNILERFSAQQFPDLHSELNLSSLELGDSALYFCASSVQGRAYTDTQYFGPGTRLTVL.

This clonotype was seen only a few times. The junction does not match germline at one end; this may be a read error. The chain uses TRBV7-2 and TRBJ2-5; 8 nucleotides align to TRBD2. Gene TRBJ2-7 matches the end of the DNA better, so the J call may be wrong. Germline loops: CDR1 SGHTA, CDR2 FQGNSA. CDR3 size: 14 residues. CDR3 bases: TGTGCCAGCAGCGTAGCGGGACCCTCCTACGAGCAGTACTTC. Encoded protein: CASSVAGPSYEQYF.

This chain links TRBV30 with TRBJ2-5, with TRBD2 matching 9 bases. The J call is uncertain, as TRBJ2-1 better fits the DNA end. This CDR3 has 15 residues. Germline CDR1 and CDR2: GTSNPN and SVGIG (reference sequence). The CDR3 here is CAWSVRGGRANEQFF. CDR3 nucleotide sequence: TGTGCCTGGAGTGTACGGGGCGGGAGGGCCAATGAGCAGTTCTTC.

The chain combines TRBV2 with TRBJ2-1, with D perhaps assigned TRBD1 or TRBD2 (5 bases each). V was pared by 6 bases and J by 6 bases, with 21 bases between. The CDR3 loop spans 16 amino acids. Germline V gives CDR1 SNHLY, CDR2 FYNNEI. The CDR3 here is CASRPNIRDPANEQFF. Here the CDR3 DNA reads TGTGCCAGCAGACCAAACATCCGGGACCCCGCCAATGAGCAGTTCTTC.

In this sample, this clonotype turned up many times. The CDR3 loop is CASGPGIRAQEQFF. The DNA for the CDR3 is TGTGCCAGCGGCCCGGGAATTCGGGCCCAGGAGCAGTTCTTC. The rearrangement uses TRBV6-5 and TRBJ2-1, with D possibly being TRBD2 (5 bases). Germline assignment: CDR1 MNHEY and CDR2 SVGAGI. The CDR3 totals 14 residues. Trimming pared 8 bases from V and 10 bases from J, leaving 21 bases between.

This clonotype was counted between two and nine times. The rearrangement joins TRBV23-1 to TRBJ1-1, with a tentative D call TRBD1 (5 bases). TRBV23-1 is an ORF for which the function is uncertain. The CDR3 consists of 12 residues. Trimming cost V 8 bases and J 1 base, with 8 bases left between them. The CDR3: CASSDRNTEAFF. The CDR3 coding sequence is TGCGCCAGCTCAGACAGGAACACTGAAGCTTTCTTT.

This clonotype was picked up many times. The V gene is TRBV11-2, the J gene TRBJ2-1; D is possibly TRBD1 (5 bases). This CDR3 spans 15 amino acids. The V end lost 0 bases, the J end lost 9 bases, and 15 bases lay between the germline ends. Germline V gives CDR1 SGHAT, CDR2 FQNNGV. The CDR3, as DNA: TGTGCCAGCAGCTTAGAAAGTAGTAATCAGGGTGAGCAGTTCTTC. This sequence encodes CASSLESSNQGEQFF.

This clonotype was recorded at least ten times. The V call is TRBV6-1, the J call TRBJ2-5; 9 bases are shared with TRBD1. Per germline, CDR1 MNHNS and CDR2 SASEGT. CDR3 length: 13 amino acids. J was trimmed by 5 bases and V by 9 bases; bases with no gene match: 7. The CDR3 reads CARSPGQGETQYF. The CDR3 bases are TGTGCCAGGAGTCCGGGACAGGGCGAGACCCAGTACTTC.

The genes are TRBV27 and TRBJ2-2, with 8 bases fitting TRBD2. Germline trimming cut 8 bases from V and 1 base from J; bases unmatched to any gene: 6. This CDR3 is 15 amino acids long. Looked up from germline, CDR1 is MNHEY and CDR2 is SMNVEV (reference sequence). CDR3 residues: CASRGSGGNTGELFF. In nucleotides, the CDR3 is TGTGCCAGCCGGGGGAGCGGGGGGAACACCGGGGAGCTGTTTTTT.

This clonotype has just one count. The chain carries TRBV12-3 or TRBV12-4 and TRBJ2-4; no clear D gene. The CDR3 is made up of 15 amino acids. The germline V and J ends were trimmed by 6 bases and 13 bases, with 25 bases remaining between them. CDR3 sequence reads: CASSLRRWAKNTQYF. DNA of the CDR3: TGTGCCAGCAGCTTGCGTAGGTGGGCCAAAAATACGCAGTACTTC.

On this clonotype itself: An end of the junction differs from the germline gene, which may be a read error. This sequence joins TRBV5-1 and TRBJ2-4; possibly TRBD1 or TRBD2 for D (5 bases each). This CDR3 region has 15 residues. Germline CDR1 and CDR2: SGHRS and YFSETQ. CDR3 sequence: CASGLGLGATNTQYF. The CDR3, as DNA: TGCGCCAGCGGCTTGGGGCTGGGAGCCACAAACACTCAGTACTTC.

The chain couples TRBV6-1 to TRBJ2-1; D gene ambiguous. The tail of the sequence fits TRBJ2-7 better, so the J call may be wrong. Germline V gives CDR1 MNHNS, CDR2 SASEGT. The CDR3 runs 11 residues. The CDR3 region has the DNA TGTGCCAGCAGAGATTCATACGAGCAGTACTTC. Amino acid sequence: CASRDSYEQYF.

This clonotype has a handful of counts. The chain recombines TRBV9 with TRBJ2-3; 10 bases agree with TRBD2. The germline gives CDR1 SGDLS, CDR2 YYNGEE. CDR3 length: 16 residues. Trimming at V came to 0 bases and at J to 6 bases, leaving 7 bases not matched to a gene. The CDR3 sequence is CASSVGAGGPSDTQYF. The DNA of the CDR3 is TGTGCCAGCAGCGTAGGAGCGGGAGGGCCGTCTGATACGCAGTATTTT.

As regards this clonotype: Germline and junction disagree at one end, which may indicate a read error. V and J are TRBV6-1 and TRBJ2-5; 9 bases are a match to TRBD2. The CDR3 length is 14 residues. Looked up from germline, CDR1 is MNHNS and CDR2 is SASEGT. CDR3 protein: CAGRVAGVGETQYF. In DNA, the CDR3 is TGTGCGGGCAGAGTAGCGGGAGTGGGAGAGACGCAGTATTTC.

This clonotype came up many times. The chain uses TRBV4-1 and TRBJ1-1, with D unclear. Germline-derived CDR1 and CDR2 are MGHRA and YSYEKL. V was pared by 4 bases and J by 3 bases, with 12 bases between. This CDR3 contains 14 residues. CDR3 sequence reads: CASSRRESDTEAFF. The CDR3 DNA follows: TGCGCCAGCAGCCGGAGGGAGTCAGACACTGAAGCTTTCTTT.

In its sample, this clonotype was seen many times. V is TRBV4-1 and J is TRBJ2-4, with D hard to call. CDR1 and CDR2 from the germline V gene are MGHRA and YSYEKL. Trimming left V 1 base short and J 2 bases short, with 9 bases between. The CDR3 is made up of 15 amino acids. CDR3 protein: CASSQGALTKNIQYF. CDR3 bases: TGCGCCAGCAGCCAAGGGGCCCTGACCAAAAACATTCAGTACTTC.

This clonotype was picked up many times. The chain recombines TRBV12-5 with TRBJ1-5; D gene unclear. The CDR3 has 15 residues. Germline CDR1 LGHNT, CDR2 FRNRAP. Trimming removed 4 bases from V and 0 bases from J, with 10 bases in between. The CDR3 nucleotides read TGTGCTAGTGGTTGGACGGGTCCTAGCAATCAGCCCCAGCATTTT. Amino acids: CASGWTGPSNQPQHF.

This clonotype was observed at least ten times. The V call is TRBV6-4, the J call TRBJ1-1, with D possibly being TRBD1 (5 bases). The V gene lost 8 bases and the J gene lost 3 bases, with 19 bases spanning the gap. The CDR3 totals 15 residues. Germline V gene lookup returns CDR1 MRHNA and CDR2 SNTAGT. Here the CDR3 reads CASSVRGTAYTEAFF. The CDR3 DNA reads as TGTGCCAGCTCAGTGCGGGGCACGGCGTACACTGAAGCTTTCTTT.

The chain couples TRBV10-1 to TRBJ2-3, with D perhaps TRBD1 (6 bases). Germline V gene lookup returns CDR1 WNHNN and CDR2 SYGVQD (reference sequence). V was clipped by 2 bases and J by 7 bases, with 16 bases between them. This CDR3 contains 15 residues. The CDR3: CASSEGLGAKNTQYF. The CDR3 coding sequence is TGCGCCAGCAGTGAGGGGCTGGGGGCCAAAAATACGCAGTATTTT.

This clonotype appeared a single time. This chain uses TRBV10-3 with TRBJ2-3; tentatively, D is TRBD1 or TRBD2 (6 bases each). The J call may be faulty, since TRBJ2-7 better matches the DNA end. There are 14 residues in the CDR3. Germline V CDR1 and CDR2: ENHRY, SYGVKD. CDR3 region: CAGIGGHGQDTQYF. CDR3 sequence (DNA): TGTGCGGGGATCGGGGGCCATGGCCAAGATACGCAGTACTTC.

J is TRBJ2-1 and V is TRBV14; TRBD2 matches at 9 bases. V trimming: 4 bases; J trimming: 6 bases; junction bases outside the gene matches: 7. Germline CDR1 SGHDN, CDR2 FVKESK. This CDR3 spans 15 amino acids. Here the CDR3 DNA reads TGTGCCAGCAGCCGTCTGACTAGCGGAATCAATGAGCAGTTCTTC. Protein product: CASSRLTSGINEQFF. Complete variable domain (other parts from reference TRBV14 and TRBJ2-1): EAGVTQFPSHSVIEKGQTVTLRCDPISGHDNLYWYRRVMGKEIKFLLHFVKESKQDESGMPNNRFLAERTGGTYSTLKVQPAELEDSGVYFCASSRLTSGINEQFFGPGTRLTVL.

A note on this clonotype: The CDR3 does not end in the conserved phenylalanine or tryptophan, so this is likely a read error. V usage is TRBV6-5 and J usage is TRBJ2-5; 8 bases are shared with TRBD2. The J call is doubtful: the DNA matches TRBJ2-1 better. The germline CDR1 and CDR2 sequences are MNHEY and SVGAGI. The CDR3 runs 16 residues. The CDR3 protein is CASSYSMSGGGGSQFS. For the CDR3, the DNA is TGTGCCAGCAGTTACTCGATGTCGGGGGGGGGCGGGTCCCAGTTCTCG.

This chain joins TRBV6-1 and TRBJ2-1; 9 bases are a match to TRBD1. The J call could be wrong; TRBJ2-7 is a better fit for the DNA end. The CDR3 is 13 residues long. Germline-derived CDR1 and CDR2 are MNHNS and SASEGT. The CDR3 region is CASRGQGLYEQYF. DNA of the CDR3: TGTGCCAGCCGGGGACAGGGTCTTTACGAGCAGTACTTC.

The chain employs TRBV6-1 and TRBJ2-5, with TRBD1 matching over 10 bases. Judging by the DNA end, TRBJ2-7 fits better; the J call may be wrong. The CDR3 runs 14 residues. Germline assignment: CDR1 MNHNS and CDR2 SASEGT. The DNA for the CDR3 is TGTGCCAGCAGAGGACAGGGGGGGGCCTACGAGCAGTACTTC. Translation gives CASRGQGGAYEQYF.